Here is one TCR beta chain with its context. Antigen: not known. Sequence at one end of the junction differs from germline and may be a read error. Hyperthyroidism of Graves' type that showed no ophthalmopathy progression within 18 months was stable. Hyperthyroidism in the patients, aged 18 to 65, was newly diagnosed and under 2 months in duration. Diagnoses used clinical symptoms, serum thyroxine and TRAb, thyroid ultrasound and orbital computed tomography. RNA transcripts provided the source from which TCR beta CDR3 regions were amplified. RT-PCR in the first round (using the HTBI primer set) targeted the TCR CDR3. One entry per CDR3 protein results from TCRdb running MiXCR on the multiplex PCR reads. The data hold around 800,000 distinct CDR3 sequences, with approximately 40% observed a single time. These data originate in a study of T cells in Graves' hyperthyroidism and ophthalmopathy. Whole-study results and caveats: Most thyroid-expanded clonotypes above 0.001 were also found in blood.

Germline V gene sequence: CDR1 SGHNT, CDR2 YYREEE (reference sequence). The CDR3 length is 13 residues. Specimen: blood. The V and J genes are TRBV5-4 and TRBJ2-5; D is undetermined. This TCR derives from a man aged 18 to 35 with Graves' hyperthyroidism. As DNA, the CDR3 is TGTGCCAACAGCTTGGCAGTCCAAGAGACCCAGTACTTC. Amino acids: CANSLAVQETQYF.